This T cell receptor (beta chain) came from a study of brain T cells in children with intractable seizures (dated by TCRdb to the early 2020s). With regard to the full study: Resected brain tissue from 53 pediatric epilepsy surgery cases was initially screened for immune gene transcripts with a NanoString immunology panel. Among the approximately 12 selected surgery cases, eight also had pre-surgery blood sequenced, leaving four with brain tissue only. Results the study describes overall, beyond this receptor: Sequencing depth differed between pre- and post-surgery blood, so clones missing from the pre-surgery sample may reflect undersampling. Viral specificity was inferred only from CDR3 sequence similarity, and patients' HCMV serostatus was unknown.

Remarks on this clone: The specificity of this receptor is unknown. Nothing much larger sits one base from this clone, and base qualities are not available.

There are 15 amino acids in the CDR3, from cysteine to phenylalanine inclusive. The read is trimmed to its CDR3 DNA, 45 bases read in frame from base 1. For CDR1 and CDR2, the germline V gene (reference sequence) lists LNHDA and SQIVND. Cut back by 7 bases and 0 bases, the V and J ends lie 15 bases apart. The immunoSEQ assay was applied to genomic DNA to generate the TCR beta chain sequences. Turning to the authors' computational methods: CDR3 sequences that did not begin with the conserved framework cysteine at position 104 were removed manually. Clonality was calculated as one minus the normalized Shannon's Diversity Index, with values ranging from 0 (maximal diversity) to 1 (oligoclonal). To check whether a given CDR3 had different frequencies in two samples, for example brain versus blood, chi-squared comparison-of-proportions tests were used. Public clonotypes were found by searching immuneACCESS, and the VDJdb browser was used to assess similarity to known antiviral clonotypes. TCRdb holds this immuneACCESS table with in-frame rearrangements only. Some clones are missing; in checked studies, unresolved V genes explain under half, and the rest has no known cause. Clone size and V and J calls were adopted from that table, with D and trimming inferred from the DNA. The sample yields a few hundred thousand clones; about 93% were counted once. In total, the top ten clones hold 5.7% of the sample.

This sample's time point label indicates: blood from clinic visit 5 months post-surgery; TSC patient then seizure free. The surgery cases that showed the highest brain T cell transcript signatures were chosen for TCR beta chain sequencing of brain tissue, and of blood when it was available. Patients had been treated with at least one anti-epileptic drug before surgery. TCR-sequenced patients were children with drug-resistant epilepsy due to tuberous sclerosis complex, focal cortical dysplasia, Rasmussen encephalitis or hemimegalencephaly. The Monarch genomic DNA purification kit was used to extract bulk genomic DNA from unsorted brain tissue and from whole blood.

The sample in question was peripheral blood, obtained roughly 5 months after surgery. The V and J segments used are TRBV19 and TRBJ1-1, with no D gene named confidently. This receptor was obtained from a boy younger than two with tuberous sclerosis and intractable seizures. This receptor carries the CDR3 CASTDSRVMNTEAFF. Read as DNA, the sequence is TGTGCCAGTACGGATTCAAGGGTAATGAACACTGAAGCTTTCTTT.